These 8 T cell receptor beta chains were sequenced from one sample in a study of T cells in Graves' hyperthyroidism and ophthalmopathy. TCR beta CDR3 region amplification was performed from RNA transcripts. The TCR CDR3 was amplified in a first-round RT-PCR using the HTBI primer set. Via MiXCR, TCRdb re-called the multiplex PCR reads, giving one row per CDR3 protein. The sample lists over 250,000 distinct CDR3 sequences, more than 15% occurring once. The sample comprised blood. The origin of the receptors is a woman aged 55-70 years with Graves' ophthalmopathy.

This clonotype was counted only a few times. V and J are TRBV11-2 and TRBJ2-7, with D possibly being TRBD1 (6 bases). The CDR3 is 13 residues long. V lost 8 bases and J 1 base, leaving 12 bases between the germline ends. Germline V gene lookup returns CDR1 SGHAT and CDR2 FQNNGV. The CDR3, as DNA: TGTGCCAGCCGCCAGACAGGTTCCTACGAGCAGTACTTC. Residues: CASRQTGSYEQYF.

This clonotype was recorded a few times. J is TRBJ2-2 and V is TRBV6-5, with a tentative D call TRBD1 (5 bases). With 2 bases removed from V and 3 bases from J, the gap between germline ends came to 25 bases. The germline V gene has CDR1 MNHEY and CDR2 SVGAGI. CDR3 length equals 20 residues. CDR3 amino acids: CASSYPPSHFKGLDTGELFF. The DNA for the CDR3 is TGTGCCAGCAGTTACCCTCCCTCCCACTTCAAGGGGCTTGACACCGGGGAGCTGTTTTTT.

This clonotype was observed many times. The J gene is TRBJ2-5, the V gene TRBV5-8; D ambiguous. The CDR3 runs to 13 residues. Trimming shortened V by 1 base and J by 0 bases, and 4 bases separated the two germline ends. Germline V gene sequence: CDR1 SGHTS, CDR2 YDEGEE. The CDR3 loop reads CASSLRYQETQYF. The CDR3, as DNA: TGTGCCAGCAGCTTGCGGTACCAAGAGACCCAGTACTTC.

The table lists this clonotype with a few counts. This sequence joins TRBV27 and TRBJ1-4; D remains ambiguous. Germline-derived CDR1 and CDR2 are MNHEY and SMNVEV (reference sequence). The germline V and J ends were trimmed by 5 bases and 5 bases, with 15 bases remaining between them. This CDR3 spans 15 amino acids. The CDR3 protein is CASSRPPGSNEKLFF. The CDR3 DNA reads as TGTGCCAGCAGTCGCCCCCCGGGCTCAAATGAAAAACTGTTTTTT. Complete variable domain (other parts from reference TRBV27 and TRBJ1-4): EAQVTQNPRYLITVTGKKLTVTCSQNMNHEYMSWYRQDPGLGLRQIYYSMNVEVTDKGDVPEGYKVSRKEKRNFPLILESPSPNQTSLYFCASSRPPGSNEKLFFGSGTQLSVL.

J is TRBJ1-2 and V is TRBV6-5, with D possibly matching TRBD1 (5 bases). This CDR3 region has 13 residues. Trimming took off 1 base at V and 8 bases at J, with 11 bases between the two ends. CDR1 and CDR2 (germline): MNHEY, SVGAGI. This CDR3 reads CASSYLQGEGYTF. The CDR3 DNA reads TGTGCCAGCAGTTACTTGCAGGGTGAAGGCTACACCTTC.

In its sample, this clonotype was seen many times. This sequence joins TRBV7-2 and TRBJ2-7; TRBD2 might be the D (5 bases). This CDR3 spans 14 amino acids. V lost 4 bases, J lost 2 bases, and 12 bases lay in between. Germline CDR1 reads SGHTA; CDR2 reads FQGNSA. The CDR3 sequence is CASSSTISTYEQYF. The CDR3 DNA reads TGTGCCAGCAGCTCGACTATCTCTACCTACGAGCAGTACTTC. The full variable domain, completed using reference TRBV7-2 and TRBJ2-7, is GAGVSQSPSNKVTEKGKDVELRCDPISGHTALYWYRQSLGQGLEFLIYFQGNSAPDKSGLPSDRFSAERTGGSVSTLTIQRTQQEDSAVYLCASSSTISTYEQYFGPGTRLTVT.

This clonotype was seen repeatedly, ten times or more. The rearrangement joins TRBV28 to TRBJ2-2; D is possibly TRBD2 (5 bases). The V gene's germline CDR1 is MDHEN and CDR2 SYDVKM. The CDR3 runs 11 residues. V lost 6 bases to trimming and J lost 14 bases, with 13 bases between them. CDR3: CASSRVGRLFF. The CDR3 DNA follows: TGTGCCAGCAGCCGAGTGGGGAGACTGTTTTTT.

Concerning this clonotype: One junction end disagrees with the germline gene, perhaps due to a read error. J is TRBJ2-6 and V is TRBV20-1, with no clear D. Germline lookup yields CDR1 DFQATT and CDR2 SNEGSKA (reference sequence). The length of the CDR3 is 13 residues. This CDR3 reads CSAHVSGTNVLTF. In DNA form, the CDR3 reads TGCAGTGCGCACGTCTCTGGGACCAACGTCCTGACTTTC.